Following are 8 T cell receptor beta chains from one sample sequenced in a study of blood T cell repertoires in COVID-19. Measured with immunoSEQ multiplex PCR; TCRdb has only the in-frame clones, and not every one. In the table there are roughly 170,000 clones, more than 80% of which are singletons. The specimen was peripheral blood. The receptor set was obtained from a human donor in a cohort sampled during active COVID-19.

This chain links TRBV25-1 with TRBJ1-6; TRBD1 matches at 10 bases. The J segment lost 8 bases and the V segment lost 4 bases, leaving 5 bases of the junction unmatched. The CDR3 runs 15 residues. Germline V gene lookup returns CDR1 MGHDK and CDR2 SYGVNS. The CDR3 region has the DNA TGTGCCAGCAGTGCCCCGGGACAGGGGCATTCACCCCTCCACTTT. Its protein is CASSAPGQGHSPLHF.

The chain carries TRBV5-1 and TRBJ2-3; TRBD2 matches 15 bases. Germline V gives CDR1 SGHRS, CDR2 YFSETQ. The V gene end was trimmed by 3 bases and the J gene end by 2 bases; junction bases not matched to a gene: 4. The CDR3 runs to 17 residues. The CDR3 DNA reads TGCGCCAGCAGCTCGAGGACTAGCGGGGGGGCCACAGATACGCAGTATTTT. Translating it yields CASSSRTSGGATDTQYF.

The genes are TRBV27 and TRBJ1-2; perhaps TRBD1 as D (5 bases). The CDR3 consists of 14 residues. V was clipped by 4 bases and J by 7 bases, with 16 bases between them. Looked up from germline, CDR1 is MNHEY and CDR2 is SMNVEV (reference sequence). This CDR3 is CASSSRSGNSGYTF. The CDR3 DNA is TGTGCCAGCAGTTCTCGTTCAGGGAATAGTGGCTACACCTTC.

This sequence joins TRBV2 and TRBJ2-7, with D possibly being TRBD1 (5 bases). V shed 4 bases and J shed 2 bases, with 6 bases lying between them. Germline V lookup: CDR1 SNHLY, CDR2 FYNNEI. The CDR3 is 12 amino acids. The DNA for the CDR3 is TGTGCCAGCAGTGCGGACACCTACGAGCAGTACTTC. The encoded protein is CASSADTYEQYF.

The J gene is TRBJ2-7, the V gene TRBV13, with 11 nucleotides matching TRBD2. The V gene's germline CDR1 is PRHDT and CDR2 FYEKMQ (reference sequence). V shed 5 bases, J shed 4 bases, and the junction held 13 bases outside the gene matches. This CDR3 is built from 17 residues. CDR3 sequence: CASSPLTSGEIYYEQYF. CDR3 sequence (DNA): TGTGCCAGCAGCCCCCTGACTAGCGGGGAGATATATTACGAGCAGTACTTC.

The V and J genes are TRBV29-1 and TRBJ2-1; the match to TRBD2 covers 8 bases. The CDR3 loop spans 12 amino acids. CDR1 is SQVTM and CDR2 is ANQGSEA in the germline V gene. Trimming removed 6 bases from V and 9 bases from J; junction bases left unmatched: 7. The DNA of the CDR3 is TGCAGCGTACAAAGCGGGGGTGTTGAGCAGTTCTTC. Protein: CSVQSGGVEQFF.

This chain uses TRBV6-5 with TRBJ1-3, with 8 bases matching TRBD1. Germline trimming cut 7 bases from V and 4 bases from J; bases unmatched to any gene: 9. The CDR3 is 15 residues long. Germline values: CDR1 MNHEY, CDR2 SVGAGI. The CDR3 region has the DNA TGTGCCAGCACGCTTCGTACAGGGGGAGGAAACACCATATATTTT. Its protein product is CASTLRTGGGNTIYF.

The DNA of the CDR3 is TGTGCCAGCAGCTTAAGTTCCGCTTCCAGGACTGAAGCTTTCTTT. The encoded protein is CASSLSSASRTEAFF. The V gene is TRBV11-3, the J gene TRBJ1-1; D gene unclear. The CDR3 has 15 residues. With 2 bases removed from V and 5 bases from J, the gap between germline ends came to 15 bases. Germline lookup yields CDR1 SGHNT and CDR2 YENEEA.